The T cell receptor beta chain described here comes from a study of vaccination and CD4 T cells after COVID-19. Study findings and constraints: Convalescent patients had a median roughly 86% of post-vaccine SARS-CoV-2-reactive clones that were detected only after vaccination, not before it.

Oncomine TCR Beta short-read sequencing was applied to DNA from cultured CD4+ T cells. TCRdb reanalysed the PCR reads using MiXCR and keeps one entry per CDR3 protein. The data show 13,000 or so distinct CDR3 sequences, approximately 50% seen once. Regarding this clonotype: The antigen remains unidentified.

Treatment here: approximately nine-day PBMC culture with coronavirus spike peptide pools or control peptides (ViraFEST assay). CDR3 length equals 15 residues. CDR1 and CDR2 (germline): LNHDA, SQIVND (reference sequence). The V and J ends lost 5 bases and 5 bases, in that order; junction bases with no gene match: 9. The source is a human donor who had recovered from COVID-19. The chain carries TRBV19 and TRBJ1-5; TRBD1 aligns across 7 bases. Sample: CD4+ T cells from blood, cultured in vitro. CDR3 DNA: TGTGCCAGTAGTGGACGGAGGGGGCTGGATCAGCCCCAGCATTTT. This sequence encodes CASSGRRGLDQPQHF.